This entry is about one T cell receptor (beta chain). The data derive from a study of blood T cell repertoires in COVID-19. Deletions cut 3 bases from V and 0 bases from J, with 11 bases between. Germline assignment: CDR1 MDHEN and CDR2 SYDVKM. CDR3 length: 16 amino acids. Under the authors' procedure: By means of reference gene primer amplification, nucleated cell counts were estimated. Libraries were prepared by immunoSEQ multiplex PCR; TCRdb keeps only in-frame clonotypes and omits some of them. V and J calls and clone size are those listed in that table; D and trimming were worked out from the DNA. The data contain around 260,000 clones, roughly nine tenths of them singletons.

The sequence was collected from a man in his fifties or sixties who had recovered from COVID-19. What was sequenced was peripheral blood. The rearrangement joins TRBV28 to TRBJ1-4; D remains ambiguous. CDR3 in amino acids: CASSFQVAATNEKLFF. The DNA for the CDR3 is TGTGCCAGCAGTTTTCAGGTGGCAGCAACTAATGAAAAACTGTTTTTT.